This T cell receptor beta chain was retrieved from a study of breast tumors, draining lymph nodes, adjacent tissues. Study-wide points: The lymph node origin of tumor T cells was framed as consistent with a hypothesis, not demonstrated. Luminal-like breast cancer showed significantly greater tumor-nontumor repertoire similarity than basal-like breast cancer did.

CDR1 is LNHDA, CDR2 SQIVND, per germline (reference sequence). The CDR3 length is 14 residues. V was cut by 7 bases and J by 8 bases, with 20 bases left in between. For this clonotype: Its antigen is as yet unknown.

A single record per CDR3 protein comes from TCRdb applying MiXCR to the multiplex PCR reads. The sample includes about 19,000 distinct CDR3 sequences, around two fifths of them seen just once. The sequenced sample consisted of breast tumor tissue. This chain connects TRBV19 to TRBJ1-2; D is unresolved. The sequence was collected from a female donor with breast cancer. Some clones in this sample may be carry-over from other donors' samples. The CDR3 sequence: CASIPRRPSRGYTF. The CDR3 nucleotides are TGTGCCAGTATACCACGGAGGCCGTCCCGAGGCTACACCTTC.